This entry features one T cell receptor (beta chain) sequence. The data are from a study of blood T cell repertoires in COVID-19. Study-wide context: Spain, Italy and the United States supplied samples that represented acute and convalescent COVID-19.

The CDR3 sequence is 16 residues long. Germline CDR1 and CDR2: MNHEY and SVGAGI. J was trimmed by 4 bases and V by 2 bases; bases with no gene match: 5. The data were produced by immunoSEQ multiplex PCR, yet TCRdb's version contains in-frame clones alone and is incomplete. The data show hundreds of thousands of clones, 89% seen once. Material: PBMCs or T cells enriched from blood (not recorded which). The chain uses TRBV6-5 and TRBJ2-5; TRBD2 aligns across 12 bases. The clonotype originates from a woman in her 40s who had recovered from COVID-19. The CDR3 DNA sequence: TGTGCCAGCAGTTACGGCCTAGCGGGGGGGCCAGAGACCCAGTACTTC. Translating it yields CASSYGLAGGPETQYF.